This T cell receptor beta chain comes out of a study of blood T cell repertoires in COVID-19 (dated by TCRdb to about 2020). About the full investigation: Collaborator samples came from the United States, Italy and Spain and covered acute and convalescent phases of COVID-19. The prospective study material was composed of cDNA or gDNA derived from T cells, B-cell-depleted T cells, or PBMCs. Subjects who had been exposed to COVID-19, were actively infected with it, or had recovered from it provided the deeply sampled blood TCRbeta repertoires that made up the dataset. The repertoires were released in a freely available public database intended as a resource for research on the immune response to SARS-CoV-2. The samples were drawn from the first 160 participants of the ongoing ImmuneRACE study and from 1,254 subjects provided by 6 global collaborators. A de-identified subject ID, COVID-19 status, age in years and sex were almost always included in the sample metadata. Where available, HLA class I and class II types were taken from metadata supplied by the sample provider and were not determined by assay-based typing.

Whole blood was collected in K2EDTA tubes by collaborating institutions according to the institutions' own protocols. For TCRbeta analysis, collaborators shipped samples as frozen whole blood, isolated PBMCs, or DNA extracted from either of those sample types. CDR1 and CDR2 are read off the germline V gene as MNHEY and SVGAGI. A distance of 8 bases separates the germline ends of V and J, which lose 5 bases and 0 bases respectively. From cysteine to phenylalanine, the CDR3 is 14 amino acids long. The read is trimmed to its CDR3 DNA, 42 bases read in frame from base 1. Note on this clone: Its antigen is currently not known. Nothing much larger sits one base from this clone, and base qualities are not available.

TCRbeta CDR3 regions were amplified from genomic DNA by means of the immunoSEQ Assay, a bias-controlled multiplex PCR. Under the source paper's analysis protocol: The number of nucleated cells in each sample was estimated from the amplification of reference gene primers within the assay. To quantify the absolute abundance of each unique TCRbeta CDR3 rearrangement, sequence reads were collapsed and filtered. For each sample, productive Simpson clonality was calculated by taking the square root of Simpson's diversity index across productive rearrangements. TCRdb took this table from immuneACCESS and kept in-frame rearrangements with V and J called. Such tables lack part of the clones; where checked against another copy, unresolved V genes explain under half of the gap, and the rest is unexplained. D and trimming were read from the DNA, whereas the V and J calls and clone size are those reported in that table. The sample includes about 160,000 clones, with roughly 73% observed a single time. 2.8% of the sample belongs to the ten largest clones.

Findings and caveats that apply to the study as a whole: The amount of clinical and demographic metadata varied by source and participant and was provided uncurated.

This sequence originates from a man aged 65 to 79 with acute or convalescent COVID-19. The rearranged chain carries TRBV6-5 and TRBJ2-4, with the D segment identity uncertain. The sample taken for sequencing was peripheral blood. Here is the DNA: TGTGCCAGCAGTAAACAGATAGCCAAAAACATTCAGTACTTC. This gives the protein CASSKQIAKNIQYF.